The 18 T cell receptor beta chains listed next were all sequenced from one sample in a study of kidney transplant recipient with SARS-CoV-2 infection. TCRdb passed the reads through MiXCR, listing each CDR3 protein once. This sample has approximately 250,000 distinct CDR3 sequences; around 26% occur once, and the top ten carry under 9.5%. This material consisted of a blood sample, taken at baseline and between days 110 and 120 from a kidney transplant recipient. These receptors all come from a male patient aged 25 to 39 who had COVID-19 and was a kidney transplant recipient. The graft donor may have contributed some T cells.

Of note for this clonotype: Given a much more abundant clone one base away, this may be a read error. CDR3 bases: TGTGCCAGCAGGTCCGGGACAGCAAACTACGAGCAGTACTTC. Its translation is CASRSGTANYEQYF. The rearrangement links TRBV2 to TRBJ2-7; 7 positions match TRBD1. The CDR3 loop spans 14 amino acids. Germline V CDR1 and CDR2: SNHLY, FYNNEI. V was clipped by 6 bases and J by 3 bases; unmatched bases: 8.

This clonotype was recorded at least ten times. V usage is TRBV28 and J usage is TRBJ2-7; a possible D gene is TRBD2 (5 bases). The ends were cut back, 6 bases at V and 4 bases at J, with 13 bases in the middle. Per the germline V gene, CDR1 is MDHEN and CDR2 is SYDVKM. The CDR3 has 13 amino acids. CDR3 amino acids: CASSLNPGYEQYF. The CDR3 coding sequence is TGTGCCAGCAGCCTCAATCCGGGATACGAGCAGTACTTC.

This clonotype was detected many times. In DNA form, the CDR3 reads TGTGCCAGCAGTTGCCTCGAGCCTTACGGAAAGACCTATGGCTACACCTTC. Residues: CASSCLEPYGKTYGYTF. The chain couples TRBV6-9 to TRBJ1-2; D is unclear. With 4 bases removed from V and 4 bases from J, the gap between germline ends came to 22 bases. CDR1 MNHGY and CDR2 SVAAGI come from the germline V gene. This CDR3 region has 17 residues.

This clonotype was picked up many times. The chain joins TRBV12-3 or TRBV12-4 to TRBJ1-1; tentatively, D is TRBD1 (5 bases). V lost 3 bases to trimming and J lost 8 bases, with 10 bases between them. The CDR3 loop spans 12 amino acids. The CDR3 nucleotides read TGTGCCAGCAGTTTGGGGCCAAGGGAAGCTTTCTTT. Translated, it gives CASSLGPREAFF.

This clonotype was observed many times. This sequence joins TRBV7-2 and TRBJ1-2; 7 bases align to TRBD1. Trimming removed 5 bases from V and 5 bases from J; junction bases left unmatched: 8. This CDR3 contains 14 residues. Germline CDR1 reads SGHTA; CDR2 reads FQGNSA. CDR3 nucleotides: TGTGCCAGCAGCGGATCCGGACAGGTTTATGGCTACACCTTC. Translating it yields CASSGSGQVYGYTF.

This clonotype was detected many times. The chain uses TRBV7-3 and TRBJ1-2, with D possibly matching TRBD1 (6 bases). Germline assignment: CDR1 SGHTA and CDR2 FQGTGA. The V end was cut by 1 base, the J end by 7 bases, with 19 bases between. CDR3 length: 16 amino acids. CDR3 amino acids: CASSLNGDGGLSGYTF. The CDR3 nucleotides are TGTGCCAGCAGCTTAAATGGGGATGGGGGGCTCTCTGGCTACACCTTC.

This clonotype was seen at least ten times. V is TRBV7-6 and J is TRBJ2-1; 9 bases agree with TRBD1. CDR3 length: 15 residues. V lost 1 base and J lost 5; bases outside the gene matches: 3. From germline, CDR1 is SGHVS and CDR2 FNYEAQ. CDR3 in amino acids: CASSLVGTGNNEQFF. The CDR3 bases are TGTGCCAGCAGCTTAGTAGGGACAGGGAACAATGAGCAGTTCTTC.

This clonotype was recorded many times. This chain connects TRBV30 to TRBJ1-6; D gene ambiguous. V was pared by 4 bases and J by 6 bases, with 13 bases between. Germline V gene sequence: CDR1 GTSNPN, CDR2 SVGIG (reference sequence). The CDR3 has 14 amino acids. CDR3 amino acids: CAWKSAAVNSPLHF. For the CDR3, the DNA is TGTGCCTGGAAATCCGCAGCTGTTAATTCACCCCTCCACTTT.

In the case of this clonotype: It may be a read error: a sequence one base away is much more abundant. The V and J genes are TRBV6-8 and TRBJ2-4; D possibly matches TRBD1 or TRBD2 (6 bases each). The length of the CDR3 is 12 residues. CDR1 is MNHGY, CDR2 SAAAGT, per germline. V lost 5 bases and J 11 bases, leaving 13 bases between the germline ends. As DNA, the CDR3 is TGTGCCAGCAGTGAAGGGGGGAACGTTCAGTACTTC. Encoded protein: CASSEGGNVQYF.

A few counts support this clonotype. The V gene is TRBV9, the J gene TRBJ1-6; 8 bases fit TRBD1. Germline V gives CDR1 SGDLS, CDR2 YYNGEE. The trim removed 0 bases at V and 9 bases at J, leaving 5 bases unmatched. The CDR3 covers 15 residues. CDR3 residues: CASSVATGGISPLHF. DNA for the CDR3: TGTGCCAGCAGCGTAGCTACAGGGGGTATTTCACCCCTCCACTTT.

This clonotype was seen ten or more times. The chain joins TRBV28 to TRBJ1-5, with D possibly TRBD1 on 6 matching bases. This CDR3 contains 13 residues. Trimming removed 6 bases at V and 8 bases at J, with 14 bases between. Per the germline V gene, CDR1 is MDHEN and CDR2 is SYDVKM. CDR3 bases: TGTGCCAGCAGACTCTTAGGGGGTAAGCCCCAGCATTTT. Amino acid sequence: CASRLLGGKPQHF. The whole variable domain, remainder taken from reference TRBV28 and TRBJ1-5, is DVKVTQSSRYLVKRTGEKVFLECVQDMDHENMFWYRQDPGLGLRLIYFSYDVKMKEKGDIPEGYSVSREKKERFSLILESASTNQTSMYLCASRLLGGKPQHFGDGTRLSIL.

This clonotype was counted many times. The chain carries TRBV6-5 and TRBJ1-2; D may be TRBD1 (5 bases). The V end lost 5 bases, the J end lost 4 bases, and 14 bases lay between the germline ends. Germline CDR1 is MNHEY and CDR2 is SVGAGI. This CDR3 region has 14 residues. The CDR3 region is CASSQGEGGYGYTF. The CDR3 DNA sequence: TGTGCCAGCAGTCAAGGGGAGGGCGGCTATGGCTACACCTTC.

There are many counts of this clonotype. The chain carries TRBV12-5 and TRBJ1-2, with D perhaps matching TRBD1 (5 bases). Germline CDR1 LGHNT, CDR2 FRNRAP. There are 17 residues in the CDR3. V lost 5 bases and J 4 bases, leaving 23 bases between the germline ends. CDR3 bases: TGTGCTAGTGGTCAAATTTATTTGCAGGGAAAGACCTATGGCTACACCTTC. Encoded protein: CASGQIYLQGKTYGYTF.

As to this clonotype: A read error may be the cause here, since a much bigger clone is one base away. CDR3 coding DNA: TGTGCCGGCAGCTTGAGGCTTTCCTCGGCCAATTCACCCCTCCACTTT. Protein product: CAGSLRLSSANSPLHF. The V call is TRBV11-2, the J call TRBJ1-6; D remains unclear. In germline, CDR1 is SGHAT, CDR2 FQNNGV. The CDR3 has 16 amino acids. Together with reference TRBV11-2 and TRBJ1-6, the CDR3 gives the full variable domain: EAGVAQSPRYKIIEKRQSVAFWCNPISGHATLYWYQQILGQGPKLLIQFQNNGVVDDSQLPKDRFSAERLKGVDSTLKIQPAKLEDSAVYLCAGSLRLSSANSPLHFGNGTRLTVT.

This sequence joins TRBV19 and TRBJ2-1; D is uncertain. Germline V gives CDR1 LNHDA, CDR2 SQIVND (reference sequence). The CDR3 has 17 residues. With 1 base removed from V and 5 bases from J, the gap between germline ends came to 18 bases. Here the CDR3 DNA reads TGTGCCAGTAGTATAGCCGCTCAACTCCTACAAAACAATGAGCAGTTCTTC. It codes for CASSIAAQLLQNNEQFF. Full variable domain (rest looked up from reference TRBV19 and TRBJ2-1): DGGITQSPKYLFRKEGQNVTLSCEQNLNHDAMYWYRQDPGQGLRLIYYSQIVNDFQKGDIAEGYSVSREKKESFPLTVTSAQKNPTAFYLCASSIAAQLLQNNEQFFGPGTRLTVL.

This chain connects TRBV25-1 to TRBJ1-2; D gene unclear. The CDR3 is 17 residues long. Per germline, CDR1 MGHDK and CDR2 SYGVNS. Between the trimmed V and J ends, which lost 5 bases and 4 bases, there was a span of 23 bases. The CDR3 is CASSSLKELGETYGYTF. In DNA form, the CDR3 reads TGTGCCAGCAGTTCTTTAAAAGAACTGGGAGAGACCTATGGCTACACCTTC.

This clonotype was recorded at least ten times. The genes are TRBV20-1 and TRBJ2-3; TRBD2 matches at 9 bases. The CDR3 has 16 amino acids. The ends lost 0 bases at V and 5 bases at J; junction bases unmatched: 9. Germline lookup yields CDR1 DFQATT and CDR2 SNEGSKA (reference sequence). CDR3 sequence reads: CSARDFVAGGKDTQYF. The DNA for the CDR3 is TGCAGTGCTAGAGATTTCGTGGCGGGAGGGAAAGATACGCAGTATTTT.

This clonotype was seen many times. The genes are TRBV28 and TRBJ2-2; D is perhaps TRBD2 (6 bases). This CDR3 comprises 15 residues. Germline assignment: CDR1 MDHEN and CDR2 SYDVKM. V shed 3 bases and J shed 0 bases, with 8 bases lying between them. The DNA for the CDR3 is TGTGCCAGCAGTTTTGGGGGGTCGAACACCGGGGAGCTGTTTTTT. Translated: CASSFGGSNTGELFF.